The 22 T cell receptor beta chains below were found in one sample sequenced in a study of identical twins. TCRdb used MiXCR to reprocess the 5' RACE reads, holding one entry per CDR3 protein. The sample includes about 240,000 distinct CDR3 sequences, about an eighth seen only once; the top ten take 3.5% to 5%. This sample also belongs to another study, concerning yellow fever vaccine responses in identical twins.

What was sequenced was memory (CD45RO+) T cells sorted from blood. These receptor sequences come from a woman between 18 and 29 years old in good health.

The CDR3 spells CASMLDGGRYNEQFF. The CDR3 bases are TGCGCCAGCATGTTAGACGGAGGACGTTACAATGAGCAGTTCTTC. This chain connects TRBV5-1 to TRBJ2-1; D perhaps matches TRBD2 (5 bases). V lost 6 bases and J 4 bases, leaving 17 bases between the germline ends. CDR3 size: 15 residues. CDR1 and CDR2 from the germline V gene are SGHRS and YFSETQ.

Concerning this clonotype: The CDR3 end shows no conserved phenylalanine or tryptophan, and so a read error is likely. The CDR3 DNA follows: TGCGCCAGCAGTCATTCTGGGCCTCGACCCTCCGGGGAGCTGTTTTCT. Its translation is CASSHSGPRPSGELFS. This chain uses TRBV23-1 with TRBJ2-2; D unresolved. TRBV23-1 is noted as an ORF with a role that remains uncertain. V dropped 3 bases and J dropped 6 bases, with 17 bases sitting between them. The CDR3 consists of 16 residues.

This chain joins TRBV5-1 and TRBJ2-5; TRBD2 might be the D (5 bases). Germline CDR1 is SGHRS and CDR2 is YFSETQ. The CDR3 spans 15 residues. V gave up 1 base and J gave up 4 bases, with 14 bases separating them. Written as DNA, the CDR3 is TGCGCCAGCAGCTTGCTTGCCCGGGAACGAGAGACCCAGTACTTC. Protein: CASSLLARERETQYF.

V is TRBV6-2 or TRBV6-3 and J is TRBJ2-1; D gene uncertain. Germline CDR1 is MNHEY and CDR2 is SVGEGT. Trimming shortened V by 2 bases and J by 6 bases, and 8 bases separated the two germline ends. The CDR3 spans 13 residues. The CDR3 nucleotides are TGTGCCAGCAGTTACAAGGTCTTCAATGAGCAGTTCTTC. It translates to CASSYKVFNEQFF.

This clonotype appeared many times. The CDR3 region has the DNA TGCAGCGTTGGTCAGGGGGCCGGGAACACTGAAGCTTTCTTT. Translating gives CSVGQGAGNTEAFF. This sequence joins TRBV29-1 and TRBJ1-1; 8 bases are shared with TRBD1. Per germline, CDR1 SQVTM and CDR2 ANQGSEA. V lost 4 bases to trimming and J lost 1 base; unmatched junction nucleotides: 5. The CDR3 extends over 14 amino acids.

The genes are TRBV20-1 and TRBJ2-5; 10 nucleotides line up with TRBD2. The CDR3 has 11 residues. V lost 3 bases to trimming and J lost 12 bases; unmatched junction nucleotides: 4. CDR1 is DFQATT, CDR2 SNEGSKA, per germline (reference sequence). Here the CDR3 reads CSASLLAGEYF. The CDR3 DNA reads TGCAGTGCTAGTCTTCTAGCGGGAGAGTACTTC.

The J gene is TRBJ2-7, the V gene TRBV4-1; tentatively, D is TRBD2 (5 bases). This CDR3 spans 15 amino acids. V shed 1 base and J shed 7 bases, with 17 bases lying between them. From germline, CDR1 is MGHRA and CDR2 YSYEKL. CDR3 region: CASSQGALGWGEQYF. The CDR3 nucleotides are TGCGCCAGCAGCCAAGGGGCACTAGGGTGGGGAGAGCAGTACTTC.

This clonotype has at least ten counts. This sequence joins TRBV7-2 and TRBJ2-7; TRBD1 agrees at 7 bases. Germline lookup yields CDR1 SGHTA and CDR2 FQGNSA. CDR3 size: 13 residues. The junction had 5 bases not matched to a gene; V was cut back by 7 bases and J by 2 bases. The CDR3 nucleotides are TGTGCCAGCACCTTGGACAGGACCTACGAGCAGTACTTC. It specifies CASTLDRTYEQYF.

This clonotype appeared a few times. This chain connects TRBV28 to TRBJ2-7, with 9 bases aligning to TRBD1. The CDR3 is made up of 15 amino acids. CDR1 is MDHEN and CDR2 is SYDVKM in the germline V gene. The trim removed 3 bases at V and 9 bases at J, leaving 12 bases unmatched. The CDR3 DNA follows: TGTGCCAGCAGTTTGCCGCCGGGGACAGGGAACGGGCAGTACTTC. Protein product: CASSLPPGTGNGQYF.

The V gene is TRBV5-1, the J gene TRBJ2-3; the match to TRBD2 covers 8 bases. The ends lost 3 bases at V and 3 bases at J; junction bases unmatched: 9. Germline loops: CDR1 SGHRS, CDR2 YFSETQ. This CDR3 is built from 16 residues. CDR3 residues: CASSYGAGGSTDTQYF. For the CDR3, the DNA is TGCGCCAGCAGCTACGGGGCGGGGGGATCAACAGATACGCAGTATTTT.

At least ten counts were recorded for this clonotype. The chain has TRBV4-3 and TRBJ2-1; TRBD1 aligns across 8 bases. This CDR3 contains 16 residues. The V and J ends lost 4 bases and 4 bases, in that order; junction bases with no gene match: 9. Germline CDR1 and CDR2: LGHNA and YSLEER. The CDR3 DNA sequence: TGCGCCAGCAGCCCACAAGACAGGGGCGGATACAATGAGCAGTTCTTC. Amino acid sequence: CASSPQDRGGYNEQFF.

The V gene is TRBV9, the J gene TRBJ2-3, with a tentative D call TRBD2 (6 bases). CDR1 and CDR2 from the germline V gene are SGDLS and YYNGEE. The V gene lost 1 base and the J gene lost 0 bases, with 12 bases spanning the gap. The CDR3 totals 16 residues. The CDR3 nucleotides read TGTGCCAGCAGCGTAACAGCGGGCACTAGCACAGATACGCAGTATTTT. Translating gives CASSVTAGTSTDTQYF.

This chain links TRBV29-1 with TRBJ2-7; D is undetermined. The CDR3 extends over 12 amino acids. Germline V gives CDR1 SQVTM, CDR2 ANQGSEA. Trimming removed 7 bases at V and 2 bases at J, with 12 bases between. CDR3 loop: CSARYGTYEQYF. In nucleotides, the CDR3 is TGCAGCGCCCGTTATGGTACCTACGAGCAGTACTTC.

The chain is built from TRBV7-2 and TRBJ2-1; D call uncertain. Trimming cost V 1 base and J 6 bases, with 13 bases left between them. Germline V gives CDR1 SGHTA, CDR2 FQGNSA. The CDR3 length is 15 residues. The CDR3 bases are TGTGCCAGCAGCTTAGGGCCCGGCGCATCCAATGAGCAGTTCTTC. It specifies CASSLGPGASNEQFF. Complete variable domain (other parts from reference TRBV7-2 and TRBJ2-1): GAGVSQSPSNKVTEKGKDVELRCDPISGHTALYWYRQSLGQGLEFLIYFQGNSAPDKSGLPSDRFSAERTGGSVSTLTIQRTQQEDSAVYLCASSLGPGASNEQFFGPGTRLTVL.

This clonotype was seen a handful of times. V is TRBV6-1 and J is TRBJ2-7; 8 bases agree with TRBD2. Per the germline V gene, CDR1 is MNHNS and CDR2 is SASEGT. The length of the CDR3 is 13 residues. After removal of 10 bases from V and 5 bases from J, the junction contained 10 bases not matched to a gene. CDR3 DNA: TGTGCCACCACCAGCGGGGGTAACCACGAGCAGTACTTC. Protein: CATTSGGNHEQYF.

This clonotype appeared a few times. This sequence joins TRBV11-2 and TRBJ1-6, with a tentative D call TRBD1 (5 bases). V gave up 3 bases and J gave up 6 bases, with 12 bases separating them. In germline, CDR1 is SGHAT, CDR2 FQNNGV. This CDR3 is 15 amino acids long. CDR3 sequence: CASSFQGFSNSPLHF. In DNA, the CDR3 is TGTGCCAGCAGCTTCCAGGGATTTTCTAATTCACCCCTCCACTTT. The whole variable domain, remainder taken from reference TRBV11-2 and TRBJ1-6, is EAGVAQSPRYKIIEKRQSVAFWCNPISGHATLYWYQQILGQGPKLLIQFQNNGVVDDSQLPKDRFSAERLKGVDSTLKIQPAKLEDSAVYLCASSFQGFSNSPLHFGNGTRLTVT.

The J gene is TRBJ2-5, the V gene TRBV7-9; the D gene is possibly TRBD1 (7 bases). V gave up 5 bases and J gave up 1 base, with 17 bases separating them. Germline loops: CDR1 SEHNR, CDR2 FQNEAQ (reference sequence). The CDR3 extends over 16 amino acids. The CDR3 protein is CASSPGGLLIQETQYF. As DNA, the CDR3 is TGTGCCAGCAGCCCAGGGGGGCTACTAATCCAAGAGACCCAGTACTTC.

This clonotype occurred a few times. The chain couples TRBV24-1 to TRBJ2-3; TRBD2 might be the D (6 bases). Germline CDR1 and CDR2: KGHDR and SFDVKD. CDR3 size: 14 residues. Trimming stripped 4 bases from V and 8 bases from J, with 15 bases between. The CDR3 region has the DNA TGTGCCACCAGTGAGGGAGGAAACAAGGGTACGCAGTATTTT. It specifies CATSEGGNKGTQYF.

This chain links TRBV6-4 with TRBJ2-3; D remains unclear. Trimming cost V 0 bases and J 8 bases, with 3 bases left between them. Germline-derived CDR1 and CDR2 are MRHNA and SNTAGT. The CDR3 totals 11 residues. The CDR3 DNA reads TGTGCCAGCAGTGACTCTGGTACGCAGTATTTT. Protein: CASSDSGTQYF.

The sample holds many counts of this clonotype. The CDR3 coding sequence is TGCGCCAGCAGCACACTAGCGGGGGTCTCGGCGGATACGCAGTATTTT. Translation gives CASSTLAGVSADTQYF. The rearrangement joins TRBV5-1 to TRBJ2-3, with TRBD2 matching over 11 bases. The V gene end was trimmed by 4 bases and the J gene end by 6 bases; junction bases not matched to a gene: 10. Germline CDR1 and CDR2: SGHRS and YFSETQ. The CDR3 runs to 16 residues.

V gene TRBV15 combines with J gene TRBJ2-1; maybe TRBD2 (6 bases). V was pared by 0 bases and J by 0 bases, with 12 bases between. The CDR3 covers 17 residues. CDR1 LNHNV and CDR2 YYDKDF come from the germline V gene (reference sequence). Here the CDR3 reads CATSRDFGGSSYNEQFF. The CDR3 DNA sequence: TGTGCCACCAGCAGAGATTTTGGGGGGAGCTCCTACAATGAGCAGTTCTTC.

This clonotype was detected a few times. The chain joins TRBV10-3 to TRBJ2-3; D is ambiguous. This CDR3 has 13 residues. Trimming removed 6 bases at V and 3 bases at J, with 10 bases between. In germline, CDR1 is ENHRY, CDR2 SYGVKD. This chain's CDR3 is CAIRNTETDTQYF. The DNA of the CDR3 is TGTGCCATCAGAAATACAGAGACAGATACGCAGTATTTT.